This paragraph covers one T cell receptor beta chain sequence. The TEMRA cells underwent FACS enrichment, while the CD8+ and CD4+ T cells underwent negative isolation. This sample is part of a study of CD8 T cells in Susac syndrome. Random-hexamer reverse transcription was applied to 0.5 to 1 ug RNA. TCRdb redid the calling of the immunoSEQ multiplex PCR reads with MiXCR, one entry per CDR3 protein. The sample shows 160,000 or so distinct CDR3 sequences, approximately 92% of them seen only once. The length of the CDR3 is 14 residues. Trimming removed 0 bases from V and 4 bases from J; junction bases left unmatched: 3. Germline CDR1 reads ENHRY; CDR2 reads SYGVKD.

The sequence was obtained from a human donor in good health. The sequenced sample was CD4+ T cells from PBMCs. This chain uses TRBV10-3 with TRBJ2-7, with 7 positions matching TRBD1. CDR3 protein: CAISESGQSYEQYF. DNA of the CDR3: TGTGCCATCAGTGAGTCGGGACAGTCTTACGAGCAGTACTTC.